The rows below give T cell receptor beta chains drawn from one sample of a study of T cell responses to AZD1222 COVID-19 vaccine. Here immunoSEQ multiplex PCR was the method, and the copy in TCRdb shows in-frame clones only, minus some. This table has 90,000 to 100,000 clones, roughly 89% appearing once. The sample consisted of peripheral blood, taken on day 0 of AZD1222 vaccination. The source is an adult in good health. Both conserved end residues are part of each CDR3. The D gene is left open where the match is weak. The size field is filled for only some rows; it gives once, few, many or a size class.

TRBJ2-7,few,TRBV7-6,TRBD1,TGTGCCAGCAGCGAGGGACAGGGGGTACACGAGCAGTACTTC,CASSEGQGVHEQYF
TRBJ1-6,NA,TRBV28,TRBD1,TGTGCCAGCAGTTTACCCACAGGGGGCTCCTATAATTCACCCCTCCACTTT,CASSLPTGGSYNSPLHF
TRBJ2-3,NA,TRBV19,NA,TGTGCCAGTAATGTCAGGGTCACAGATACGCAGTATTTT,CASNVRVTDTQYF
TRBJ1-2,NA,TRBV14,NA,TGTGCCAGCAGCCGAGTAGGGGGAAACTATGGCTACACCTTC,CASSRVGGNYGYTF
TRBJ2-1,NA,TRBV6-1,NA,TGTGCCAGCAGTGAGGCGGAATACAATGAGCAGTTCTTC,CASSEAEYNEQFF
TRBJ1-1,NA,TRBV30,NA,TGTGCCGGAGGCCGGGCGAACACTGAAGCTTTCTTT,CAGGRANTEAFF
TRBJ2-7,NA,TRBV7-9,NA,TGTGCCAGCAGTTCGAGGGGCACTGGCTACGAGCAGTACTTC,CASSSRGTGYEQYF
TRBJ1-1,NA,TRBV2,NA,TGTGCCAGCAGTGAGACGTTGAACACTGAAGCTTTCTTT,CASSETLNTEAFF
TRBJ1-6,NA,TRBV12-3/TRBV12-4,NA,TGTGCCAGCAGTTTAGAAGCGGGTTCACCCCTCCACTTT,CASSLEAGSPLHF
TRBJ1-1,NA,TRBV4-2,NA,TGTGCCAGCAGCCAAGCAATGGCGGGGACCGCTGAAGCTTTCTTT,CASSQAMAGTAEAFF
TRBJ2-2,NA,TRBV12-3/TRBV12-4,NA,TGTGCCAGCAGTTTTACCCAGGCCGGGGAGCTGTTTTTT,CASSFTQAGELFF
TRBJ2-4,NA,TRBV9,TRBD1,TGTGCCAGCAGCCTCTCCACAGGGGACGTCGACATTCAGTACTTC,CASSLSTGDVDIQYF
TRBJ2-1,NA,TRBV7-3,TRBD2,TGTGCCAGCAGCTTATTGGGTCTAGCGGGGGACAATGAGCAGTTCTTC,CASSLLGLAGDNEQFF
TRBJ1-1,NA,TRBV4-1,NA,TGCGCCAGCACCTCAACCCGCAGCCTGAACGCTGAAGCTTTCTTT,CASTSTRSLNAEAFF
TRBJ1-5,NA,TRBV15,NA,TGTGCCACCAGCAGATTCTGGACGGGAGCCGGGCATAGCAATCAGCCCCAGCATTTT,CATSRFWTGAGHSNQPQHF
TRBJ2-7,NA,TRBV7-8,TRBD2,TGTGCCAGCAGCTTAGTTGCTAGCGGATACTCCTACGAGCAGTACTTC,CASSLVASGYSYEQYF
TRBJ1-6,NA,TRBV2,NA,TGTGCCAGCAGCCAGTTTGTGGAGCATAATTCACCCCTCCACTTT,CASSQFVEHNSPLHF